The 29 T cell receptor beta chains below were found in one sample sequenced in a study of shared clonotypes between healthy human individuals. TCRdb keeps only in-frame clones here, not all; method: immunoSEQ multiplex PCR. The sample contains approximately 2,300,000 clones, 85% to 95% of which appear only once. The sequenced material came from naive CD4+ T cells from PBMCs. Subset described: CD45RA+ positively selected. The receptors were sampled from a man between 18 and 35 years old in good health. Some clones in this sample may be carry-over from other donors' samples.

Comments on this clone: Within the sample, other DNA sequences also encode this same CDR3. The chain links TRBV5-1 to TRBJ1-4, with D possibly matching TRBD1 (6 bases). CDR1 SGHRS and CDR2 YFSETQ come from the germline V gene. The CDR3 covers 16 residues. V lost 0 bases to trimming and J lost 0 bases, with 9 bases between them. CDR3 in DNA: TGCGCCAGCAGCTTGGAAGGGGGTGCAACTAATGAAAAACTGTTTTTT. Translated: CASSLEGGATNEKLFF.

The chain employs TRBV30 and TRBJ1-1; D not certain. Germline assignment: CDR1 GTSNPN and CDR2 SVGIG (reference sequence). The V and J ends lost 2 bases and 7 bases respectively, with 11 bases between them. This CDR3 contains 12 residues. In DNA form, the CDR3 reads TGTGCCTGGAGTAATGGTAGGATTGAAGCTTTCTTT. Its protein product is CAWSNGRIEAFF.

The chain is built from TRBV10-3 and TRBJ2-3, with TRBD1 identical over 7 bases. This CDR3 comprises 15 residues. Germline V CDR1 and CDR2: ENHRY, SYGVKD. V trimming: 3 bases; J trimming: 3 bases; junction bases outside the gene matches: 6. The CDR3 sequence is CAISERGTATDTQYF. CDR3 coding DNA: TGTGCCATCAGTGAAAGGGGGACAGCGACAGATACGCAGTATTTT.

This rearrangement joins TRBV7-9 to TRBJ1-2; no definite D call. Between the trimmed V and J ends, which lost 5 bases and 8 bases, there was a span of 18 bases. The CDR3 contains 14 residues. Germline CDR1 reads SEHNR; CDR2 reads FQNEAQ (reference sequence). The CDR3 loop is CASSPHEGGGGYTF. CDR3 in DNA: TGTGCCAGCAGCCCCCATGAGGGAGGAGGCGGCTACACCTTC. Drawing the rest from reference TRBV7-9 and TRBJ1-2, the complete variable domain is DTGVSQNPRHKITKRGQNVTFRCDPISEHNRLYWYRQTLGQGPEFLTYFQNEAQLEKSRLLSDRFSAERPKGSFSTLEIQRTEQGDSAMYLCASSPHEGGGGYTFGSGTRLTVV.

V usage is TRBV9 and J usage is TRBJ2-7, with a weak D call TRBD2 (6 bases). The V gene lost 3 bases and the J gene lost 3 bases, with 16 bases spanning the gap. From germline, CDR1 is SGDLS and CDR2 YYNGEE. This CDR3 contains 15 residues. The DNA of the CDR3 is TGTGCCAGCAGCGGGAATCCCGGGAGATTCTACGAGCAGTACTTC. It yields the protein CASSGNPGRFYEQYF. Together with reference TRBV9 and TRBJ2-7, the CDR3 gives the full variable domain: DSGVTQTPKHLITATGQRVTLRCSPRSGDLSVYWYQQSLDQGLQFLIQYYNGEERAKGNILERFSAQQFPDLHSELNLSSLELGDSALYFCASSGNPGRFYEQYFGPGTRLTVT.

Here the CDR3 reads CASIRPGGNTEAFF. CDR3 nucleotide sequence: TGTGCCAGCATTAGGCCAGGGGGGAACACTGAAGCTTTCTTT. This rearrangement joins TRBV6-1 to TRBJ1-1, with 7 bases matching TRBD1. This CDR3 comprises 14 residues. After removal of 7 bases from V and 1 base from J, the junction contained 6 bases not matched to a gene. Germline values: CDR1 MNHNS, CDR2 SASEGT.

The gene calls are TRBV6-6 and TRBJ1-4, with TRBD1 matching over 8 bases. Germline V gene lookup returns CDR1 MNHNY and CDR2 SVGAGI (reference sequence). The V segment lost 5 bases and the J segment 5 bases; nucleotides outside the gene matches: 4. This CDR3 region has 14 residues. Here the CDR3 reads CASSTRQGNEKLFF. CDR3 DNA sequence: TGTGCCAGCAGTACAAGACAGGGGAATGAAAAACTGTTTTTT.

This clone occurred a few times. The chain uses TRBV4-1 and TRBJ2-1; 11 bases fit TRBD2. Germline-derived CDR1 and CDR2 are MGHRA and YSYEKL. This CDR3 contains 17 residues. The V gene end was trimmed by 3 bases and the J gene end by 3 bases; junction bases not matched to a gene: 7. The CDR3 sequence: CASSQDSGRAGYNEQFF. The CDR3 DNA is TGCGCCAGCAGCCAGGATAGCGGGAGGGCCGGCTACAATGAGCAGTTCTTC.

In this sample, this clone turned up once. The V gene is TRBV11-3, the J gene TRBJ2-7; the D gene is possibly TRBD2 (5 bases). With 5 bases removed from V and 5 bases from J, the gap between germline ends came to 13 bases. Germline-derived CDR1 and CDR2 are SGHNT and YENEEA. This CDR3 is built from 13 residues. The CDR3, as DNA: TGTGCCAGCAGCGAGAGCGGTTTCGACGAGCAGTACTTC. This sequence encodes CASSESGFDEQYF.

Of note for this clone: The sample carries other DNA sequences with the same CDR3. This chain links TRBV5-1 with TRBJ2-7, with D unclear. Trimming pared 4 bases from V and 2 bases from J, leaving 10 bases between. The CDR3 length is 13 residues. Germline loops: CDR1 SGHRS, CDR2 YFSETQ. CDR3 nucleotide sequence: TGCGCCAGCAGCCCCGACGGAACCTACGAGCAGTACTTC. It is translated as CASSPDGTYEQYF.

In the case of this clone: Other DNA sequences in this sample translate to the same CDR3. The genes are TRBV5-1 and TRBJ1-1; D remains ambiguous. The ends were cut back, 4 bases at V and 5 bases at J, with 12 bases in the middle. The CDR3 runs 13 residues. Germline V gene sequence: CDR1 SGHRS, CDR2 YFSETQ. As DNA, the CDR3 is TGCGCCAGCAGCCTGGCCGGGCGGACTGAAGCTTTCTTT. It translates to CASSLAGRTEAFF.

V usage is TRBV7-3 and J usage is TRBJ2-2; 9 bases map to TRBD2. Per the germline V gene, CDR1 is SGHTA and CDR2 is FQGTGA. V trimming: 1 base; J trimming: 3 bases; junction bases outside the gene matches: 3. The CDR3 has 16 amino acids. CDR3 DNA sequence: TGTGCCAGCAGCTTAAGTAGCGGGAGCTACACCGGGGAGCTGTTTTTT. It specifies CASSLSSGSYTGELFF.

This chain joins TRBV11-3 and TRBJ2-5; maybe TRBD1 (5 bases). Germline CDR1 SGHNT, CDR2 YENEEA. V lost 4 bases and J 5 bases, leaving 20 bases between the germline ends. The CDR3 covers 16 residues. CDR3 sequence: CASSSRTGAGYETQYF. CDR3 sequence (DNA): TGTGCCAGCAGCTCTCGAACAGGAGCCGGGTACGAGACCCAGTACTTC.

This chain connects TRBV6-5 to TRBJ1-5, with TRBD1 matching 8 bases. The CDR3 spans 14 residues. V shed 4 bases and J 7 bases; nucleotides not matched to a gene: 6. The V gene's germline CDR1 is MNHEY and CDR2 SVGAGI. The CDR3 DNA reads TGTGCCAGCAGTTTCTACAGGGGGGACCAGCCCCAGCATTTT. As protein: CASSFYRGDQPQHF.

This chain joins TRBV4-2 and TRBJ2-5, with D possibly matching TRBD2 (6 bases). Looked up from germline, CDR1 is LGHNA and CDR2 is YNFKEQ. V lost 1 base to trimming and J lost 5 bases, with 17 bases between them. This CDR3 is built from 16 residues. The CDR3 DNA reads TGTGCCAGCAGCCAAGGCTCACCCGGGGGACCGGAGACCCAGTACTTC. This translates into CASSQGSPGGPETQYF.

The chain links TRBV18 to TRBJ2-7; no definite D call. CDR1 is KGHSH and CDR2 is LQKENI in the germline V gene. Deletions cut 3 bases from V and 2 bases from J, with 11 bases between. The CDR3 loop spans 14 amino acids. The CDR3: CASSPDGMAYEQYF. CDR3 DNA: TGTGCCAGCTCACCCGACGGTATGGCCTACGAGCAGTACTTC.

The chain recombines TRBV27 with TRBJ2-7; TRBD2 matches 7 bases. The length of the CDR3 is 17 residues. From germline, CDR1 is MNHEY and CDR2 SMNVEV (reference sequence). The trim removed 0 bases at V and 3 bases at J, leaving 11 bases unmatched. The CDR3, as DNA: TGTGCCAGCAGTTTATCGAGCTCGGGGACTACGAACTACGAGCAGTACTTC. Encoded protein: CASSLSSSGTTNYEQYF.

The chain employs TRBV28 and TRBJ1-3; D unclear. This CDR3 is 13 amino acids long. V lost 4 bases, J lost 4 bases, and 8 bases lay in between. CDR1 is MDHEN and CDR2 is SYDVKM in the germline V gene. CDR3 bases: TGTGCCAGCAGTTCGGACGGAGGAAACACCATATATTTT. This sequence encodes CASSSDGGNTIYF.

The chain carries TRBV6-4 and TRBJ2-2, with D tentatively TRBD2 (5 bases). The germline CDR1 and CDR2 sequences are MRHNA and SNTAGT. The V end lost 4 bases, the J end lost 3 bases, and 9 bases lay between the germline ends. CDR3 length equals 14 residues. CDR3 sequence: CASSGGRDTGELFF. Written as DNA, the CDR3 is TGTGCCAGCAGTGGTGGGAGAGACACCGGGGAGCTGTTTTTT.

This rearrangement joins TRBV18 to TRBJ2-6; no firm D call. The germline V gene has CDR1 KGHSH and CDR2 LQKENI. This CDR3 spans 16 amino acids. V dropped 3 bases and J dropped 0 bases, with 9 bases sitting between them. CDR3 sequence: CASSPYQVSGANVLTF. The CDR3 nucleotides read TGTGCCAGCTCACCGTATCAGGTCTCTGGGGCCAACGTCCTGACTTTC.

This rearrangement joins TRBV5-1 to TRBJ2-5; D perhaps matches TRBD1 (5 bases). Deletions cut 4 bases from V and 5 bases from J, with 15 bases between. Germline lookup yields CDR1 SGHRS and CDR2 YFSETQ. The CDR3 runs 14 residues. This CDR3 is CASSLGGALETQYF. CDR3 DNA: TGCGCCAGCAGCCTCGGTGGGGCCCTGGAGACCCAGTACTTC.

CDR3 nucleotides: TGTGCCAGCAGCTTAGTAGCGGGTGAACAAGAGACCCAGTACTTC. Its translation: CASSLVAGEQETQYF. The J gene is TRBJ2-5, the V gene TRBV5-4; TRBD2 matches 7 bases. Per the germline V gene, CDR1 is SGHNT and CDR2 is YYREEE (reference sequence). Trimming cost V 2 bases and J 2 bases; bases outside gene matches: 6. This CDR3 has 15 residues.

The chain is built from TRBV4-3 and TRBJ2-3; D ambiguous. This CDR3 has 14 residues. Per germline, CDR1 LGHNA and CDR2 YSLEER. V was cut by 0 bases and J by 2 bases, with 6 bases left in between. CDR3 loop: CASSQEYTTDTQYF. In DNA form, the CDR3 reads TGCGCCAGCAGCCAAGAGTACACCACAGATACGCAGTATTTT.

The chain carries TRBV11-3 and TRBJ1-5; D is undetermined. Germline V gives CDR1 SGHNT, CDR2 YENEEA. V was trimmed by 4 bases and J by 1 base, leaving 8 bases between them. The CDR3 spans 14 residues. CDR3 amino acids: CASSSEWSNQPQHF. CDR3 bases: TGTGCCAGCAGCTCCGAATGGAGCAATCAGCCCCAGCATTTT.

CDR3 amino acids: CASSPAGSDTQYF. CDR3 sequence (DNA): TGTGCCAGCTCGCCAGCGGGGTCAGATACGCAGTATTTT. V gene TRBV18 combines with J gene TRBJ2-3; 7 bases are a match to TRBD2. The CDR3 totals 13 residues. The trim removed 6 bases at V and 4 bases at J, leaving 4 bases unmatched. Germline lookup yields CDR1 KGHSH and CDR2 LQKENI.

The chain has TRBV11-2 and TRBJ2-2, with a tentative D call TRBD1 (6 bases). The CDR3 loop spans 17 amino acids. Trimming shortened V by 4 bases and J by 1 base, and 16 bases separated the two germline ends. The germline CDR1 and CDR2 sequences are SGHAT and FQNNGV. CDR3: CASSYLVGRGNTGELFF. DNA of the CDR3: TGTGCCAGCAGCTACTTGGTCGGCAGGGGGAACACCGGGGAGCTGTTTTTT.

The V and J genes are TRBV2 and TRBJ2-7; TRBD1 is a possible D gene (5 bases). The germline CDR1 and CDR2 sequences are SNHLY and FYNNEI. The CDR3 is made up of 13 amino acids. V gave up 5 bases and J gave up 5 bases, with 13 bases separating them. The DNA for the CDR3 is TGTGCCAGCAGTAAGTACCGACAGAACGAGCAGTACTTC. The encoded protein is CASSKYRQNEQYF.

The genes are TRBV20-1 and TRBJ2-1; 7 bases map to TRBD1. J was trimmed by 9 bases and V by 3 bases; bases with no gene match: 2. CDR3 size: 11 residues. CDR1 DFQATT and CDR2 SNEGSKA come from the germline V gene (reference sequence). CDR3 residues: CSARKGAEQFF. Here the CDR3 DNA reads TGCAGTGCTAGGAAGGGGGCTGAGCAGTTCTTC.

V gene TRBV5-3 combines with J gene TRBJ2-5; no clear D. TRBV5-3 is placed among ORFs of uncertain function. The V and J ends lost 1 base and 0 bases respectively, with 4 bases between them. This CDR3 is 13 amino acids long. This CDR3 is CARSLTYQETQYF. The CDR3 nucleotides read TGTGCCAGAAGCTTGACGTACCAAGAGACCCAGTACTTC.